The 26 T cell receptor beta chains reported below all come from one sample, sequenced in a study of blood T cell repertoires in COVID-19. Measured with immunoSEQ multiplex PCR; TCRdb has only the in-frame clones, and not every one. The data hold about 63,000 clones, with about 74% observed a single time. The sequencing sample was made of peripheral blood. Receptors were obtained from an elderly woman with acute or convalescent COVID-19.

This chain joins TRBV28 and TRBJ1-1; D remains ambiguous. The V end was cut by 4 bases, the J end by 6 bases, with 6 bases between. The CDR3 has 11 residues. Germline CDR1 reads MDHEN; CDR2 reads SYDVKM. CDR3 in amino acids: CASSSPAEAFF. DNA of the CDR3: TGTGCCAGCAGTTCCCCGGCTGAAGCTTTCTTT. The full variable domain, in which reference TRBV28 and TRBJ1-1 provide the parts outside the CDR3, is DVKVTQSSRYLVKRTGEKVFLECVQDMDHENMFWYRQDPGLGLRLIYFSYDVKMKEKGDIPEGYSVSREKKERFSLILESASTNQTSMYLCASSSPAEAFFGQGTRLTVV.

The chain carries TRBV30 and TRBJ1-2; D call uncertain. V shed 2 bases and J shed 4 bases, with 11 bases lying between them. CDR3 length: 13 amino acids. CDR1 GTSNPN and CDR2 SVGIG come from the germline V gene (reference sequence). The CDR3 loop is CAWSPTDPYGYTF. The CDR3 DNA reads TGTGCCTGGAGTCCAACAGACCCCTATGGCTACACCTTC.

The rearrangement links TRBV27 to TRBJ1-6; 8 positions match TRBD1. This CDR3 has 13 amino acids. Trimming took 3 bases from V and 11 from J; bases not matched to a gene: 3. The germline gives CDR1 MNHEY, CDR2 SMNVEV (reference sequence). The CDR3 bases are TGTGCCAGCAGTTTTCAGGGGGCTCCACCCCTCCACTTT. As protein: CASSFQGAPPLHF.

V and J are TRBV9 and TRBJ2-7, with 7 bases identical to TRBD2. CDR1 is SGDLS, CDR2 YYNGEE, per germline. The CDR3 length is 16 residues. J lost 3 bases, V lost 0 bases, and 9 bases had no gene match. Here the CDR3 reads CASSVGPPAGFYEQYF. The CDR3 nucleotides are TGTGCCAGCAGCGTAGGACCTCCAGCGGGATTCTACGAGCAGTACTTC. The whole variable domain, filled in from reference TRBV9 and TRBJ2-7, reads DSGVTQTPKHLITATGQRVTLRCSPRSGDLSVYWYQQSLDQGLQFLIQYYNGEERAKGNILERFSAQQFPDLHSELNLSSLELGDSALYFCASSVGPPAGFYEQYFGPGTRLTVT.

The rearrangement links TRBV4-2 to TRBJ2-3; 9 nucleotides agree with TRBD2. V lost 0 bases and J lost 4; bases outside the gene matches: 8. CDR3 size: 17 residues. The germline gives CDR1 LGHNA, CDR2 YNFKEQ. The CDR3 loop is CASSQDRLAGNPDTQYF. In DNA, the CDR3 is TGTGCCAGCAGCCAAGACCGGCTAGCGGGAAACCCAGATACGCAGTATTTT.

The chain employs TRBV15 and TRBJ2-1; 7 positions agree with TRBD2. The germline CDR1 and CDR2 sequences are LNHNV and YYDKDF (reference sequence). The CDR3 loop spans 13 amino acids. V shed 9 bases and J 2 bases; nucleotides not matched to a gene: 4. This chain's CDR3 is CATSGGPYNEQFF. The CDR3 DNA is TGTGCCACGTCGGGAGGACCCTACAATGAGCAGTTCTTC.

This clone was seen more than once but under ten times. The CDR3 DNA sequence: TGTGCCAGCAGCTCGCTAGCGGGAGAGACCGGGGAGCTGTTTTTT. Amino acid sequence: CASSSLAGETGELFF. The V and J genes are TRBV7-2 and TRBJ2-2, with 10 positions matching TRBD2. J gave up 5 bases and V 4 bases, and 4 bases lay outside the gene matches. This CDR3 comprises 15 residues. From germline, CDR1 is SGHTA and CDR2 FQGNSA.

This clone was observed a handful of times. V gene TRBV5-1 combines with J gene TRBJ2-7, with 7 nucleotides matching TRBD2. Unmatched junction bases numbered 4, after V lost 1 base and J lost 6 bases. Germline CDR1 and CDR2: SGHRS and YFSETQ. The CDR3 sequence is 13 residues long. Written as DNA, the CDR3 is TGCGCCAGCAGCTTGAAGGGGAGGGGCGAGCAGTACTTC. It is translated as CASSLKGRGEQYF.

CDR3 in amino acids: CASSLAVQEQFF. Here the CDR3 DNA reads TGTGCCAGCAGTTTAGCGGTCCAGGAGCAGTTCTTC. The V call is TRBV6-5, the J call TRBJ2-1; D is perhaps TRBD2 (6 bases). The CDR3 covers 12 residues. Trimming took off 4 bases at V and 10 bases at J, with 11 bases between the two ends. Germline assignment: CDR1 MNHEY and CDR2 SVGAGI.

This chain connects TRBV7-8 to TRBJ2-3; 8 bases line up with TRBD2. Germline V gives CDR1 SGHVS, CDR2 FQNEAQ. This CDR3 is 16 amino acids long. V was pared by 1 base and J by 2 bases, with 5 bases of the junction left unmatched. This CDR3 reads CASSLVAGFDTDTQYF. In DNA form, the CDR3 reads TGTGCCAGCAGCTTAGTAGCGGGGTTTGACACAGATACGCAGTATTTT.

This clone is a singleton in its sample. The V and J genes are TRBV29-1 and TRBJ2-5; TRBD2 matches at 12 bases. Germline lookup yields CDR1 SQVTM and CDR2 ANQGSEA. The CDR3 has 15 amino acids. The V segment lost 5 bases and the J segment 3 bases; nucleotides outside the gene matches: 7. CDR3 amino acids: CSVPRLAGVKETQYF. Written as DNA, the CDR3 is TGCAGCGTTCCGCGACTAGCGGGAGTTAAAGAGACCCAGTACTTC.

The chain employs TRBV5-6 and TRBJ1-4; 9 bases line up with TRBD1. The germline V gene encodes CDR1 SGHDT and CDR2 YYEEEE. V lost 4 bases to trimming and J lost 3 bases; unmatched junction nucleotides: 1. The CDR3 is 14 residues long. In DNA, the CDR3 is TGTGCCAGCAGCCGGACAGGGGCTAATGAAAAACTGTTTTTT. This codes for CASSRTGANEKLFF.

The rearrangement joins TRBV4-3 to TRBJ2-3; 9 bases agree with TRBD2. CDR3 length: 15 amino acids. Germline-derived CDR1 and CDR2 are LGHNA and YSLEER. The V segment lost 0 bases and the J segment 4 bases; nucleotides outside the gene matches: 2. This CDR3 is CASSQDLAGADTQYF. Written as DNA, the CDR3 is TGCGCCAGCAGCCAAGATTTAGCGGGAGCAGATACGCAGTATTTT.

This rearrangement joins TRBV28 to TRBJ2-1; 15 bases line up with TRBD2. This CDR3 has 20 residues. Germline V lookup: CDR1 MDHEN, CDR2 SYDVKM. V shed 4 bases and J 3 bases; nucleotides not matched to a gene: 13. Here the CDR3 reads CASSWAGRTSGRGVYNEQFF. The DNA of the CDR3 is TGTGCCAGCAGTTGGGCGGGGAGGACTAGCGGGAGGGGAGTCTACAATGAGCAGTTCTTC.

In its sample, this clone was seen once. This rearrangement joins TRBV12-3 or TRBV12-4 to TRBJ1-5, with D uncertain. The CDR3 is 13 amino acids. Trimming pared 3 bases from V and 5 bases from J, leaving 8 bases between. CDR3 nucleotides: TGTGCCAGCAGTTTCGGTCGATATCAGCCCCAGCATTTT. Its protein is CASSFGRYQPQHF.

This chain connects TRBV10-3 to TRBJ2-5, with D tentatively TRBD2 (6 bases). This CDR3 is 14 amino acids long. Looked up from germline, CDR1 is ENHRY and CDR2 is SYGVKD. V lost 0 bases and J 5 bases, leaving 10 bases between the germline ends. CDR3 residues: CAISESSGVETQYF. The CDR3 nucleotides are TGTGCCATCAGTGAGTCTTCGGGAGTGGAGACCCAGTACTTC.

The chain has TRBV5-8 and TRBJ2-3; D may be TRBD2 (6 bases). V was pared by 7 bases and J by 4 bases, with 22 bases between. Germline CDR1 SGHTS, CDR2 YDEGEE. CDR3 length: 16 residues. The CDR3 protein is CASSRRGGSAADTQYF. CDR3 nucleotides: TGTGCCAGCTCAAGGAGAGGAGGGAGCGCCGCAGATACGCAGTATTTT.

This clone was recorded many times. This chain links TRBV5-6 with TRBJ1-4; 9 bases fit TRBD1. The CDR3 spans 15 residues. The trim removed 3 bases at V and 8 bases at J, leaving 8 bases unmatched. Looked up from germline, CDR1 is SGHDT and CDR2 is YYEEEE. Here the CDR3 DNA reads TGTGCCAGCAGCTCAAAGGACAGGGGTAGGGAAAAACTGTTTTTT. Protein sequence: CASSSKDRGREKLFF.

V usage is TRBV29-1 and J usage is TRBJ2-1; D is unresolved. Germline CDR1 and CDR2: SQVTM and ANQGSEA. This CDR3 has 13 amino acids. Trimming took 6 bases from V and 3 from J, leaving 12 bases between them. CDR3: CSVQVIGYNEQFF. The CDR3 region has the DNA TGCAGCGTGCAGGTAATCGGCTACAATGAGCAGTTCTTC.

The chain carries TRBV9 and TRBJ2-3; TRBD1 is a possible D gene (6 bases). From germline, CDR1 is SGDLS and CDR2 YYNGEE. V was pared by 4 bases and J by 2 bases, with 17 bases between. The CDR3 consists of 16 residues. CDR3 coding DNA: TGTGCCAGCAGCAAGAATCCGGGACAACCCACAGATACGCAGTATTTT. This translates into CASSKNPGQPTDTQYF.

The chain combines TRBV15 with TRBJ1-5; D gene uncertain. CDR1 and CDR2 from the germline V gene are LNHNV and YYDKDF (reference sequence). The CDR3 spans 15 residues. V was shortened by 0 bases and J by 2 bases, with 8 bases between the two germline ends. Here the CDR3 DNA reads TGTGCCACCAGCAGAGATCAGGTGGGCAATCAGCCCCAGCATTTT. This sequence encodes CATSRDQVGNQPQHF.

The chain carries TRBV27 and TRBJ2-1; D is unresolved. CDR1 MNHEY and CDR2 SMNVEV come from the germline V gene (reference sequence). V was shortened by 4 bases and J by 6 bases, with 16 bases between the two germline ends. The CDR3 spans 15 residues. The CDR3 sequence is CASSSRYSLGNEQFF. The DNA of the CDR3 is TGTGCCAGCAGTTCTCGATATAGCTTAGGCAATGAGCAGTTCTTC.

The chain uses TRBV28 and TRBJ2-1; TRBD2 might be the D (5 bases). Germline V gene data show CDR1 as MDHEN and CDR2 as SYDVKM. The CDR3 covers 14 residues. Trimming took off 6 bases at V and 7 bases at J, with 16 bases between the two ends. In DNA, the CDR3 is TGTGCCAGCAGGGGCCGAACGGGGATGAATGAGCAGTTCTTC. This gives the protein CASRGRTGMNEQFF. Filled out from reference TRBV28 and TRBJ2-1, the complete variable domain reads DVKVTQSSRYLVKRTGEKVFLECVQDMDHENMFWYRQDPGLGLRLIYFSYDVKMKEKGDIPEGYSVSREKKERFSLILESASTNQTSMYLCASRGRTGMNEQFFGPGTRLTVL.

V and J are TRBV5-4 and TRBJ1-2; D unclear. The CDR3 contains 13 residues. V was trimmed by 0 bases and J by 5 bases, leaving 8 bases between them. Germline V gene lookup returns CDR1 SGHNT and CDR2 YYREEE (reference sequence). The CDR3 region is CASSLVGNYGYTF. In DNA form, the CDR3 reads TGTGCCAGCAGCTTGGTCGGTAATTATGGCTACACCTTC. Combining the CDR3 with reference TRBV5-4 and TRBJ1-2 gives the whole variable domain ETGVTQSPTHLIKTRGQQVTLRCSSQSGHNTVSWYQQALGQGPQFIFQYYREEENGRGNFPPRFSGLQFPNYSSELNVNALELDDSALYLCASSLVGNYGYTFGSGTRLTVV.

This chain joins TRBV23-1 and TRBJ2-1; 8 bases line up with TRBD2. TRBV23-1 is placed among ORFs of uncertain function. CDR3 length equals 14 residues. With V trimmed by 8 bases and J by 1 base, 4 bases remained unmatched. The CDR3 loop is CASLGGRSYNEQFF. CDR3 bases: TGCGCCAGCCTTGGCGGGAGGTCCTACAATGAGCAGTTCTTC.

This clone has more than one count but fewer than ten. The V and J genes are TRBV9 and TRBJ2-2; D is perhaps TRBD1 (6 bases). Trimming pared 3 bases from V and 3 bases from J, leaving 12 bases between. CDR3 length: 15 residues. Germline V gene lookup returns CDR1 SGDLS and CDR2 YYNGEE. CDR3 protein: CASSGGTGYTGELFF. DNA of the CDR3: TGTGCCAGCAGCGGCGGTACAGGGTACACCGGGGAGCTGTTTTTT.